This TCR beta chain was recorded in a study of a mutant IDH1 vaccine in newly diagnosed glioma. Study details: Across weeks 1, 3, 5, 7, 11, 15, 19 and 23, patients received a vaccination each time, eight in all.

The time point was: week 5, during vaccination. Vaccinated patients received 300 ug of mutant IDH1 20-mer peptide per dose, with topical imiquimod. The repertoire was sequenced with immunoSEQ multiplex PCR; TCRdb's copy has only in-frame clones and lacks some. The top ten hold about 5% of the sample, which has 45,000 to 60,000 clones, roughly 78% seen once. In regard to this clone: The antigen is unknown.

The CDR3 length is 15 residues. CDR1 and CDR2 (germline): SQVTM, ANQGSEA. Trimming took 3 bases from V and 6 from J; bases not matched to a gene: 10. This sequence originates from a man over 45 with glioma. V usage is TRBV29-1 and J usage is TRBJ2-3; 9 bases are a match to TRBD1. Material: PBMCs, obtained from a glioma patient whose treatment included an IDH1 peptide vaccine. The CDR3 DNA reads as TGCAGCGTTGATGGAGCACAGGGGGCTTGGGATACGCAGTATTTT. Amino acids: CSVDGAQGAWDTQYF.